Detailed here is one T cell receptor (beta chain). The protocol was immunoSEQ multiplex PCR, while the TCRdb copy is restricted to in-frame clones and leaves out a portion. The table has some 1.4 million clones, about 96% seen once. This sample was taken from a study of shared clonotypes between healthy human individuals. From germline, CDR1 is LGHNA and CDR2 YSLEER. This CDR3 has 13 amino acids. V shed 2 bases and J shed 9 bases, with 13 bases lying between them. The receptor was isolated from a man younger than 45 in good health. The sequencing input was naive CD4+ T cells sorted from blood. Documented subset: CD45RA+ positively selected. This rearrangement joins TRBV4-3 to TRBJ2-5; D gene uncertain. The CDR3 reads CASSQLGSTAQYF. The CDR3 nucleotides read TGCGCCAGCAGCCAACTCGGGTCCACGGCCCAGTACTTC.